Following are 27 T cell receptor beta chains from one sample sequenced in a study of shared clonotypes between healthy human individuals. Assay: immunoSEQ multiplex PCR; the TCRdb copy retains only in-frame clones and omits some. Here the sample spans 550,000 to 700,000 clones, around three quarters being singletons. Sequencing was carried out using memory CD4+ T cells sorted from blood. Subset here: CD45RA-negative fraction. The receptors shown here come from a woman aged 25 to 45 in good health.

This clone occurred once. V gene TRBV10-3 combines with J gene TRBJ1-1; 9 bases line up with TRBD1. J gave up 3 bases and V 7 bases, and 12 bases lay outside the gene matches. The CDR3 is 16 residues long. The germline gives CDR1 ENHRY, CDR2 SYGVKD. CDR3 coding DNA: TGTGCCATCACTCTGGGACAGGGAGAACCCTACACTGAAGCTTTCTTT. Its translation is CAITLGQGEPYTEAFF.

This CDR3 is CASSLRGVSRELFF. The CDR3 region has the DNA TGTGCCAGCAGTTTACGAGGAGTGAGCAGGGAGCTGTTTTTT. The rearrangement uses TRBV27 and TRBJ2-2; D not resolved. This CDR3 contains 14 residues. Trimming stripped 2 bases from V and 9 bases from J, with 13 bases between. Looked up from germline, CDR1 is MNHEY and CDR2 is SMNVEV (reference sequence).

The V call is TRBV5-8, the J call TRBJ1-1; D call uncertain. The CDR3 is 17 amino acids. Germline CDR1 and CDR2: SGHTS and YDEGEE. Trimming stripped 4 bases from V and 1 base from J, with 20 bases between. CDR3 DNA sequence: TGTGCCAGCAGCGCACCCCGGACCGGGTGGGAGAACACTGAAGCTTTCTTT. As protein: CASSAPRTGWENTEAFF. The variable domain in full, with the rest retrieved from reference TRBV5-8 and TRBJ1-1, is EAGVTQSPTHLIKTRGQQATLRCSPISGHTSVYWYQQALGLGLQFLLWYDEGEERNRGNFPPRFSGRQFPNYSSELNVNALELEDSALYLCASSAPRTGWENTEAFFGQGTRLTVV.

The V gene is TRBV11-2, the J gene TRBJ2-1; D is possibly TRBD1 (5 bases). There are 16 residues in the CDR3. The V gene lost 0 bases and the J gene lost 2 bases, with 11 bases spanning the gap. Germline V gene lookup returns CDR1 SGHAT and CDR2 FQNNGV. The CDR3 nucleotides read TGTGCCAGCAGCTTAGATCCCAGGGTGACCTACAATGAGCAGTTCTTC. As protein: CASSLDPRVTYNEQFF.

This clone occurred once. The chain is built from TRBV28 and TRBJ2-7, with D perhaps TRBD2 (6 bases). Germline lookup yields CDR1 MDHEN and CDR2 SYDVKM. CDR3 length: 13 residues. Trimming shortened V by 2 bases and J by 10 bases, and 15 bases separated the two germline ends. CDR3: CASSLNGGRGQYF. The DNA of the CDR3 is TGTGCCAGCAGTTTAAATGGGGGGAGAGGACAGTACTTC.

There are a few counts of this clone. The V gene is TRBV16, the J gene TRBJ2-1; D is ambiguous. V lost 1 base and J lost 6, with 7 bases in between. The germline V gene has CDR1 KGHSY and CDR2 FQNENV. The CDR3 covers 13 residues. CDR3 in amino acids: CASSQYVGNEQFF. CDR3 in DNA: TGTGCCAGCAGCCAATATGTCGGCAATGAGCAGTTCTTC.

This chain links TRBV28 with TRBJ2-7; D uncertain. The CDR3 runs to 15 residues. Looked up from germline, CDR1 is MDHEN and CDR2 is SYDVKM. Trimming took 5 bases from V and 2 from J, leaving 16 bases between them. CDR3 in amino acids: CASSENLIGTYEQYF. CDR3 bases: TGTGCCAGCAGTGAAAACCTTATAGGAACCTACGAGCAGTACTTC.

The sample holds a few counts of this clone. V is TRBV5-8 and J is TRBJ1-2; D gene ambiguous. The germline V gene encodes CDR1 SGHTS and CDR2 YDEGEE. The V end lost 5 bases, the J end lost 3 bases, and 8 bases lay between the germline ends. This CDR3 is 12 amino acids long. The CDR3 spells CASRPRHYGYTF. In nucleotides, the CDR3 is TGTGCCAGCAGACCAAGGCACTATGGCTACACCTTC.

This clone was found a few times. The chain recombines TRBV27 with TRBJ1-1; TRBD1 matches 8 bases. Germline CDR1 and CDR2: MNHEY and SMNVEV (reference sequence). The J segment lost 5 bases and the V segment lost 6 bases, leaving 5 bases of the junction unmatched. There are 13 residues in the CDR3. The CDR3 DNA is TGTGCCAGCAGGTCAGGGGGCTGGACTGAAGCTTTCTTT. Its protein product is CASRSGGWTEAFF.

V gene TRBV19 combines with J gene TRBJ2-7; D may be TRBD2 (6 bases). The V gene lost 7 bases and the J gene lost 2 bases, with 12 bases spanning the gap. This CDR3 has 13 residues. Germline V lookup: CDR1 LNHDA, CDR2 SQIVND (reference sequence). The CDR3 nucleotides read TGTGCCAGTAAAGGGGCGGGGACCTACGAGCAGTACTTC. Translation: CASKGAGTYEQYF.

Concerning this clone: Since a far larger clone is one base different, this is likely a read error. The CDR3 DNA reads as TGTGCTAGTGGTTGGGAGGGGGATGAAGCTTTCTTT. Translating it yields CASGWEGDEAFF. The V and J genes are TRBV12-5 and TRBJ1-1; D is perhaps TRBD1 (6 bases). Germline loops: CDR1 LGHNT, CDR2 FRNRAP. This CDR3 region has 12 residues. Trimming shortened V by 4 bases and J by 7 bases, and 10 bases separated the two germline ends. The full variable domain, with the rest looked up from reference TRBV12-5 and TRBJ1-1, is DARVTQTPRHKVTEMGQEVTMRCQPILGHNTVFWYRQTMMQGLELLAYFRNRAPLDDSGMPKDRFSAEMPDATLATLKIQPSEPRDSAVYFCASGWEGDEAFFGQGTRLTVV.

The chain couples TRBV7-8 to TRBJ2-5, with D unresolved. Germline V CDR1 and CDR2: SGHVS, FQNEAQ. The V end was cut by 6 bases, the J end by 2 bases, with 13 bases between. The CDR3 length is 14 residues. DNA of the CDR3: TGTGCCAGCAGAACCCTCAGAAATCAAGAGACCCAGTACTTC. The encoded protein is CASRTLRNQETQYF.

This chain joins TRBV19 and TRBJ2-5; a weak D match, TRBD2 (5 bases). The CDR3 has 14 amino acids. V lost 4 bases and J 0 bases, leaving 9 bases between the germline ends. Germline CDR1 LNHDA, CDR2 SQIVND (reference sequence). This chain's CDR3 is CASSKEVYQETQYF. The CDR3 nucleotides are TGTGCCAGTAGTAAGGAGGTGTACCAAGAGACCCAGTACTTC.

The chain joins TRBV6-5 to TRBJ2-4, with D possibly TRBD1 on 6 matching bases. The CDR3 covers 15 residues. Trimming left V 7 bases short and J 3 bases short, with 16 bases between. Per the germline V gene, CDR1 is MNHEY and CDR2 is SVGAGI. In nucleotides, the CDR3 is TGTGCCAGCAAACCCAGGGGTATCAGCAAAAACATTCAGTACTTC. It is translated as CASKPRGISKNIQYF.

V usage is TRBV2 and J usage is TRBJ2-1; D unresolved. Germline lookup yields CDR1 SNHLY and CDR2 FYNNEI. Trimming left V 3 bases short and J 8 bases short, with 17 bases between. The length of the CDR3 is 15 residues. The CDR3 DNA is TGTGCCAGCAGTGATTTCAGGACCACTTGGGATGAGCAGTTCTTC. Translation: CASSDFRTTWDEQFF.

This clone was found once. The chain couples TRBV9 to TRBJ1-2; D is ambiguous. V was trimmed by 0 bases and J by 2 bases, leaving 11 bases between them. From germline, CDR1 is SGDLS and CDR2 YYNGEE. The CDR3 is 15 amino acids. CDR3 amino acids: CASSVAIAGNYGYTF. The CDR3 region has the DNA TGTGCCAGCAGCGTAGCTATCGCAGGCAACTATGGCTACACCTTC. Full variable domain (missing parts from reference TRBV9 and TRBJ1-2): DSGVTQTPKHLITATGQRVTLRCSPRSGDLSVYWYQQSLDQGLQFLIQYYNGEERAKGNILERFSAQQFPDLHSELNLSSLELGDSALYFCASSVAIAGNYGYTFGSGTRLTVV.

The chain links TRBV28 to TRBJ2-1; 14 positions match TRBD2. The trim removed 6 bases at V and 6 bases at J, leaving 1 base unmatched. Germline values: CDR1 MDHEN, CDR2 SYDVKM. The CDR3 consists of 14 residues. CDR3 sequence reads: CASRGTSGSNEQFF. The CDR3 nucleotides are TGTGCCAGCAGGGGGACTAGCGGGAGCAATGAGCAGTTCTTC.

This clone has only one observation. The gene calls are TRBV30 and TRBJ1-4, with TRBD1 as a possible D gene (5 bases). This CDR3 region has 10 residues. The V gene's germline CDR1 is GTSNPN and CDR2 SVGIG (reference sequence). The V and J ends lost 6 bases and 8 bases respectively, with 7 bases between them. The CDR3 DNA reads TGTGCCTGTTCAGGGGAAAAACTGTTTTTT. This translates into CACSGEKLFF.

The chain recombines TRBV2 with TRBJ2-3; D possibly corresponds to TRBD2 (6 bases). The CDR3 totals 14 residues. Germline V CDR1 and CDR2: SNHLY, FYNNEI. Trimming left V 4 bases short and J 5 bases short, with 13 bases between. The CDR3 DNA sequence: TGTGCCAGCAGTGTAGGGAGGTCGGGAGATACGCAGTATTTT. Translation: CASSVGRSGDTQYF.

The V and J genes are TRBV6-6 and TRBJ2-3; D is uncertain. The V gene's germline CDR1 is MNHNY and CDR2 SVGAGI (reference sequence). The CDR3 sequence is 13 residues long. Trimming took 2 bases from V and 2 from J, leaving 5 bases between them. CDR3: CASSYRNTDTQYF. The DNA for the CDR3 is TGTGCCAGCAGTTACCGCAACACAGATACGCAGTATTTT.

This chain links TRBV7-2 with TRBJ2-7, with a possible D match to TRBD2 (6 bases). CDR3 length: 15 amino acids. Trimming removed 3 bases at V and 3 bases at J, with 15 bases between. Germline V lookup: CDR1 SGHTA, CDR2 FQGNSA. This CDR3 is CASSFNGGAHYEQYF. The CDR3 coding sequence is TGTGCCAGCAGCTTTAACGGCGGGGCCCACTACGAGCAGTACTTC.

The genes are TRBV9 and TRBJ2-3; 8 positions match TRBD2. The CDR3 contains 16 residues. The V gene's germline CDR1 is SGDLS and CDR2 YYNGEE. Trimming took 0 bases from V and 0 from J; bases not matched to a gene: 3. DNA of the CDR3: TGTGCCAGCAGCGTAGAGGGACTAGGTAGCACAGATACGCAGTATTTT. Protein product: CASSVEGLGSTDTQYF.

The chain is built from TRBV20-1 and TRBJ1-4; no reliable D call. This CDR3 has 11 residues. Germline V gives CDR1 DFQATT, CDR2 SNEGSKA (reference sequence). The V end was cut by 2 bases, the J end by 7 bases, with 5 bases between. CDR3 region: CSARLFEKLFF. The DNA for the CDR3 is TGCAGTGCTAGATTGTTTGAAAAACTGTTTTTT.

The CDR3 nucleotides are TGTGCCAGCACCAATGGGGGATACAATGAGCAGTTCTTC. This sequence encodes CASTNGGYNEQFF. The chain combines TRBV2 with TRBJ2-1; D possibly uses TRBD1 or TRBD2 (5 bases each). CDR1 and CDR2 from the germline V gene are SNHLY and FYNNEI. Trimming shortened V by 7 bases and J by 4 bases, and 11 bases separated the two germline ends. The CDR3 contains 13 residues.

This clone occurred a few times. The rearrangement joins TRBV7-9 to TRBJ2-3; possibly TRBD1 for D (6 bases). The V end lost 4 bases, the J end lost 2 bases, and 10 bases lay between the germline ends. This CDR3 is built from 14 residues. Germline CDR1 reads SEHNR; CDR2 reads FQNEAQ (reference sequence). CDR3 DNA: TGTGCCAGCAGCTCACAGGGATCCACAGATACGCAGTATTTT. Translated: CASSSQGSTDTQYF.

This clone was seen only once. The chain employs TRBV7-8 and TRBJ2-3; tentatively, D is TRBD2 (6 bases). Germline V gives CDR1 SGHVS, CDR2 FQNEAQ. V lost 1 base, J lost 9 bases, and 14 bases lay in between. There are 14 residues in the CDR3. CDR3 nucleotides: TGTGCCAGCAGCTTAGGGGGGAGGAGTGACACGCAGTATTTT. This gives the protein CASSLGGRSDTQYF.

This clone was observed a handful of times. V usage is TRBV7-2 and J usage is TRBJ2-1; TRBD2 matches at 8 bases. V shed 5 bases and J 1 base; nucleotides not matched to a gene: 7. CDR3 length equals 16 residues. The germline V gene encodes CDR1 SGHTA and CDR2 FQGNSA. The CDR3 loop is CASSPQAGVSYNEQFF. In DNA, the CDR3 is TGTGCCAGCAGCCCGCAAGCGGGGGTATCCTACAATGAGCAGTTCTTC.